The 14 T cell receptor beta chains below come from one sample, sequenced in a study of early T cells in non-severe SARS-CoV-2 infection. MiXCR, run by TCRdb on the 5' RACE reads, gives a single entry per CDR3 protein. The sample holds some 54,000 distinct CDR3 sequences, roughly 11% seen once. Sequences were obtained from whole blood. These TCRs come from an adult who was a healthcare worker with PCR-confirmed SARS-CoV-2 infection or an uninfected control (not recorded which).

The sample holds many counts of this clonotype. The rearrangement links TRBV7-2 to TRBJ2-4; a possible D gene is TRBD1 (6 bases). The CDR3 is made up of 14 amino acids. Germline CDR1 and CDR2: SGHTA and FQGNSA. Trimming pared 6 bases from V and 0 bases from J, leaving 9 bases between. CDR3 sequence reads: CASRGALAKNIQYF. The CDR3, as DNA: TGTGCCAGCAGGGGGGCCCTAGCCAAAAACATTCAGTACTTC.

This clonotype was seen a handful of times. The CDR3, as DNA: TGCAGTGCTAGAAGGGACGGGGCCACAGATACGCAGTATTTT. This gives the protein CSARRDGATDTQYF. V gene TRBV20-1 combines with J gene TRBJ2-3; either TRBD1 or TRBD2 may fit D (5 bases each). CDR1 and CDR2 from the germline V gene are DFQATT and SNEGSKA (reference sequence). V dropped 2 bases and J dropped 2 bases, with 11 bases sitting between them. CDR3 size: 14 residues.

This clonotype has ten or more counts. The chain couples TRBV9 to TRBJ2-2; TRBD1 agrees at 9 bases. Losses at the gene ends were 2 bases for V and 7 bases for J; bases not matched to a gene: 6. The CDR3 consists of 15 residues. Germline V lookup: CDR1 SGDLS, CDR2 YYNGEE. Written as DNA, the CDR3 is TGTGCCAGCAGCGTGGGACAGGGCGCGCTCGGGGAGCTGTTTTTT. As protein: CASSVGQGALGELFF.

This clonotype was seen repeatedly, ten times or more. The V call is TRBV5-1, the J call TRBJ2-1; 11 bases line up with TRBD2. Germline V gives CDR1 SGHRS, CDR2 YFSETQ. CDR3 length: 17 amino acids. Trimming cost V 4 bases and J 2 bases; bases outside gene matches: 8. The CDR3 reads CASSANSGGAAYNEQFF. The CDR3 coding sequence is TGCGCCAGCAGCGCGAATAGCGGGGGGGCTGCCTACAATGAGCAGTTCTTC.

This clonotype was observed at least ten times. The genes are TRBV20-1 and TRBJ1-1; D gene unclear. Trimming took off 3 bases at V and 5 bases at J, with 13 bases between the two ends. Germline V lookup: CDR1 DFQATT, CDR2 SNEGSKA (reference sequence). The CDR3 covers 13 residues. The CDR3 sequence is CSARSGSRTEAFF. The CDR3 DNA follows: TGCAGTGCTAGGTCGGGGTCCAGAACTGAAGCTTTCTTT.

This clonotype was seen more than once but under ten times. The chain carries TRBV2 and TRBJ1-1, with 7 bases fitting TRBD1. This CDR3 is built from 16 residues. The V gene end was trimmed by 7 bases and the J gene end by 0 bases; junction bases not matched to a gene: 11. Germline assignment: CDR1 SNHLY and CDR2 FYNNEI. The CDR3 sequence is CASNGAGGSMNTEAFF. CDR3 nucleotide sequence: TGTGCCAGCAACGGAGCAGGGGGGTCTATGAACACTGAAGCTTTCTTT.

The chain employs TRBV20-1 and TRBJ1-4; D unresolved. V was clipped by 3 bases and J by 5 bases, with 4 bases between them. The germline CDR1 and CDR2 sequences are DFQATT and SNEGSKA (reference sequence). The CDR3 spans 11 residues. DNA for the CDR3: TGCAGTGCTAGGGGGAATGAAAAACTGTTTTTT. Translated: CSARGNEKLFF.

This clonotype was seen ten or more times. The chain joins TRBV11-2 to TRBJ1-1; maybe TRBD1 (6 bases). V was clipped by 1 base and J by 11 bases, with 14 bases between them. Germline V gene sequence: CDR1 SGHAT, CDR2 FQNNGV. The CDR3 has 13 residues. CDR3 residues: CASSLALQGLAFF. In nucleotides, the CDR3 is TGTGCCAGCAGCTTAGCTTTACAGGGTCTGGCTTTCTTT.

This clonotype was seen a few times. The chain links TRBV7-9 to TRBJ2-1; 7 bases agree with TRBD2. The V gene end was trimmed by 4 bases and the J gene end by 7 bases; junction bases not matched to a gene: 10. The CDR3 spans 15 residues. Germline V gene sequence: CDR1 SEHNR, CDR2 FQNEAQ (reference sequence). Here the CDR3 DNA reads TGTGCCAGCAGCTCCAACAGCGGGATGGATAATGAGCAGTTCTTC. It is translated as CASSSNSGMDNEQFF.

There are a few counts of this clonotype. This chain joins TRBV6-5 and TRBJ2-7; the D gene is possibly TRBD2 (6 bases). The V end was cut by 7 bases, the J end by 2 bases, with 15 bases between. Germline CDR1 is MNHEY and CDR2 is SVGAGI. This CDR3 contains 14 residues. The CDR3: CASTDRGGTYEQYF. The DNA for the CDR3 is TGTGCCAGCACCGATCGTGGGGGGACCTACGAGCAGTACTTC.

The CDR3 DNA reads as TGCAGCGTTGAAGATTTAGAACAGCCCCCAAACTCTGGAAACACCATATATTTT. As protein: CSVEDLEQPPNSGNTIYF. V and J are TRBV29-1 and TRBJ1-3; D not certain. The CDR3 length is 18 residues. V was trimmed by 0 bases and J by 0 bases, leaving 18 bases between them. The germline CDR1 and CDR2 sequences are SQVTM and ANQGSEA.

The sample holds a few counts of this clonotype. This chain links TRBV7-2 with TRBJ2-1; perhaps TRBD1 as D (6 bases). The V gene's germline CDR1 is SGHTA and CDR2 FQGNSA. The CDR3 is made up of 16 amino acids. Trimming removed 2 bases from V and 0 bases from J, with 11 bases in between. The CDR3: CASSLRGTSSYNEQFF. CDR3 sequence (DNA): TGTGCCAGCAGCTTAAGGGGGACCAGCTCCTACAATGAGCAGTTCTTC.

This clonotype was observed many times. The V and J genes are TRBV9 and TRBJ2-3, with a possible D match to TRBD2 (6 bases). The germline V gene encodes CDR1 SGDLS and CDR2 YYNGEE. CDR3 length: 13 amino acids. V shed 4 bases and J shed 4 bases, with 10 bases lying between them. The CDR3 DNA reads TGTGCCAGCAGCCCTCCGGGGGCAGATACGCAGTATTTT. Encoded protein: CASSPPGADTQYF. Using reference TRBV9 and TRBJ2-3 for the parts outside the CDR3, the full variable domain is DSGVTQTPKHLITATGQRVTLRCSPRSGDLSVYWYQQSLDQGLQFLIQYYNGEERAKGNILERFSAQQFPDLHSELNLSSLELGDSALYFCASSPPGADTQYFGPGTRLTVL.

This chain connects TRBV12-3 or TRBV12-4 to TRBJ2-4; TRBD2 matches 10 bases. The CDR3 runs to 17 residues. The V and J ends lost 6 bases and 0 bases, in that order; junction bases with no gene match: 8. The chain's CDR3 is CASSPSGSSLAKNIQYF. The DNA of the CDR3 is TGTGCCAGCAGCCCTAGCGGGAGCAGTCTAGCCAAAAACATTCAGTACTTC.